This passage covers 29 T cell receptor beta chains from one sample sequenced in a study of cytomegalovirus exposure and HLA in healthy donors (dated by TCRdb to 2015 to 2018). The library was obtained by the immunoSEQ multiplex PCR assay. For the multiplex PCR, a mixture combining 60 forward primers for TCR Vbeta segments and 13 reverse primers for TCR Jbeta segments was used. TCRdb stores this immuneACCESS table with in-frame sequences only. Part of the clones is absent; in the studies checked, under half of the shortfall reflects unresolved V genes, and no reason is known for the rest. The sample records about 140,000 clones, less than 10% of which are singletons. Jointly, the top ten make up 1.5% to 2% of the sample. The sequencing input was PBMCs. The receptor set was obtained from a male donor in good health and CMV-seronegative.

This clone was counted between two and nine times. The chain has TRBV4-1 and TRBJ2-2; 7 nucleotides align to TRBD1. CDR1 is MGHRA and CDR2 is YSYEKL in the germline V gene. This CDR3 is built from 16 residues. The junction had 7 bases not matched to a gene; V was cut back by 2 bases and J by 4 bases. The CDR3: CASSQPGQSRTGELFF. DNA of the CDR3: TGCGCCAGCAGCCAACCGGGACAGTCGCGCACCGGGGAGCTGTTTTTT.

The CDR3 reads CASSEKLHNEQFF. DNA for the CDR3: TGTGCCAGCAGTGAAAAGCTCCACAATGAGCAGTTCTTC. This sequence joins TRBV25-1 and TRBJ2-1; D is uncertain. Germline V gene sequence: CDR1 MGHDK, CDR2 SYGVNS. There are 13 residues in the CDR3. V lost 2 bases, J lost 5 bases, and 7 bases lay in between.

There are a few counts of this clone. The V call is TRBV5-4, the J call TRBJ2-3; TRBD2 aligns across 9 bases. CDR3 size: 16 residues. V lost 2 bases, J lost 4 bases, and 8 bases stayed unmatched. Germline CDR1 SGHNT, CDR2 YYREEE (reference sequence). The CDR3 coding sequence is TGTGCCAGCAGCTTTCCCCTGCGGGGGGGGGCAGATACGCAGTATTTT. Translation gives CASSFPLRGGADTQYF. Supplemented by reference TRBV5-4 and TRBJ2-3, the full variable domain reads ETGVTQSPTHLIKTRGQQVTLRCSSQSGHNTVSWYQQALGQGPQFIFQYYREEENGRGNFPPRFSGLQFPNYSSELNVNALELDDSALYLCASSFPLRGGADTQYFGPGTRLTVL.

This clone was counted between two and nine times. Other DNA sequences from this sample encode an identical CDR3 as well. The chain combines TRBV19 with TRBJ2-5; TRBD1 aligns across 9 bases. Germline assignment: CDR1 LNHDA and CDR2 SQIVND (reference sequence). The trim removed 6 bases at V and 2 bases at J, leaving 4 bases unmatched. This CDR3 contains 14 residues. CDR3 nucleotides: TGTGCCAGTAGATCGACAGGGGGTCAAGAGACCCAGTACTTC. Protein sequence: CASRSTGGQETQYF.

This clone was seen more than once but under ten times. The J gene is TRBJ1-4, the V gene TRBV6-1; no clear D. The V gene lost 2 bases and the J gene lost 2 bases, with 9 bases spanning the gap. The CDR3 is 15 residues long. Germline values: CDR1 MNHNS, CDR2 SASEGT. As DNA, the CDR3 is TGTGCCAGCAGTGAACGAGGGCCGACTAATGAAAAACTGTTTTTT. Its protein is CASSERGPTNEKLFF.

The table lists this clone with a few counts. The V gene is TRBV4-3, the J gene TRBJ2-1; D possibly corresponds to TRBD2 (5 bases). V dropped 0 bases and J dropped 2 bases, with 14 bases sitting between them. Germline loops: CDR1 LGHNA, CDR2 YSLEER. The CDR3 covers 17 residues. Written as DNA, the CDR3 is TGCGCCAGCAGCCAAGAAAGGGTCCGAGGGCCCTACAATGAGCAGTTCTTC. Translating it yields CASSQERVRGPYNEQFF.

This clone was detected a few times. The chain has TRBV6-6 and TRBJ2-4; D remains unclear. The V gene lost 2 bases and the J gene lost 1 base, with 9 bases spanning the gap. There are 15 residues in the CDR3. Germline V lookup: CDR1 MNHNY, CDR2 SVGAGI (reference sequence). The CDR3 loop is CASSYLLDAKNIQYF. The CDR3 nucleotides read TGTGCCAGCAGTTACCTCTTAGATGCCAAAAACATTCAGTACTTC.

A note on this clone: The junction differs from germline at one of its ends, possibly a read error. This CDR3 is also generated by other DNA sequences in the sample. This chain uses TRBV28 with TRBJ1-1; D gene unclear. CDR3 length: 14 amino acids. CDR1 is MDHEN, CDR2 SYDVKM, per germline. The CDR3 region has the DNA TGTGCCAGCAGGGCTATCGGGGTGAACACTGAAGCCTTCTTT. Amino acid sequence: CASRAIGVNTEAFF.

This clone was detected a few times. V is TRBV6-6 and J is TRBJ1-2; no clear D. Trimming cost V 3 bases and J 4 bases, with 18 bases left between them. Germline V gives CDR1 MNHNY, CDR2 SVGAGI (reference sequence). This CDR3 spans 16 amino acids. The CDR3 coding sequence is TGTGCCAGCAGTTATAATGGAGTCCCTTCAATCTATGGCTACACCTTC. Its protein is CASSYNGVPSIYGYTF.

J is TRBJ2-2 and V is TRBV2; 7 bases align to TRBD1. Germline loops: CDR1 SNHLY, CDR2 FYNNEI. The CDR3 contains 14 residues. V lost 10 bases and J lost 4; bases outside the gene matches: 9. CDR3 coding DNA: TGTGCCACCTTGCTGGGACAGTCCACCGGGGAGCTGTTTTTT. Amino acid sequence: CATLLGQSTGELFF. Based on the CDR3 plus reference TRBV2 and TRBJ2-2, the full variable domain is EPEVTQTPSHQVTQMGQEVILRCVPISNHLYFYWYRQILGQKVEFLVSFYNNEISEKSEIFDDQFSVERPDGSNFTLKIRSTKLEDSAMYFCATLLGQSTGELFFGEGSRLTVL.

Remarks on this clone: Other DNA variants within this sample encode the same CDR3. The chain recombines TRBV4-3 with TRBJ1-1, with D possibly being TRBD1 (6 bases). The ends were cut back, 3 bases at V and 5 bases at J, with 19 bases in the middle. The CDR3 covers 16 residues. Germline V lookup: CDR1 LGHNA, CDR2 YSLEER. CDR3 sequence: CASSQDQRGLDTEAFF. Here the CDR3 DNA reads TGCGCCAGCAGCCAGGATCAGCGGGGGCTGGATACTGAAGCTTTCTTT.

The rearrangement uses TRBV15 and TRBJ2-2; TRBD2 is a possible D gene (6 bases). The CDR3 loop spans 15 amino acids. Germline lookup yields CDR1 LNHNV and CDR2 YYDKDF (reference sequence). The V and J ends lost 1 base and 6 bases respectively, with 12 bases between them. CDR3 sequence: CATSRVGGKAGELFF. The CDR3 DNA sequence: TGTGCCACCAGCAGAGTTGGAGGGAAGGCCGGGGAGCTGTTTTTT.

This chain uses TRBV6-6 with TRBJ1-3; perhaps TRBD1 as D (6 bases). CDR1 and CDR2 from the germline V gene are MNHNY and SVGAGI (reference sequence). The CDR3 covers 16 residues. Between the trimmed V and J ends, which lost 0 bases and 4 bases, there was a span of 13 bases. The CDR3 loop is CASSYSSLGQGNTIYF. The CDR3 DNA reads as TGTGCCAGCAGTTACTCCTCTTTAGGACAGGGAAACACCATATATTTT.

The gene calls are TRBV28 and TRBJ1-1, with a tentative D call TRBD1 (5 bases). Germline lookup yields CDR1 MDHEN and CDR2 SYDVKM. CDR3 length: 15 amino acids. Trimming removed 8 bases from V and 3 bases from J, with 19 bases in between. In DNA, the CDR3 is TGTGCCAGCCCCCTAGTTAGGGGTATTCACACTGAAGCTTTCTTT. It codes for CASPLVRGIHTEAFF.

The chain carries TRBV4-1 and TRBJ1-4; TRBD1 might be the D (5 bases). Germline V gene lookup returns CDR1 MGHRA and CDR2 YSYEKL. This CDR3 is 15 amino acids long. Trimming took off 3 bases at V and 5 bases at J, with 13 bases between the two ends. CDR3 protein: CASSHLRQGNEKLFF. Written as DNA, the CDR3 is TGCGCCAGCAGCCACCTTAGGCAGGGAAATGAAAAACTGTTTTTT.

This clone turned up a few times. CDR3 nucleotides: TGTGCCAGTAGTATCCAAGCGGGATTAAAGTACAATGAGCAGTTCTTC. Protein sequence: CASSIQAGLKYNEQFF. The J gene is TRBJ2-1, the V gene TRBV19, with 7 positions matching TRBD2. Germline trimming cut 3 bases from V and 4 bases from J; bases unmatched to any gene: 9. The CDR3 is made up of 16 amino acids. CDR1 LNHDA and CDR2 SQIVND come from the germline V gene (reference sequence). The full variable domain, its missing parts supplied by reference TRBV19 and TRBJ2-1, is DGGITQSPKYLFRKEGQNVTLSCEQNLNHDAMYWYRQDPGQGLRLIYYSQIVNDFQKGDIAEGYSVSREKKESFPLTVTSAQKNPTAFYLCASSIQAGLKYNEQFFGPGTRLTVL.

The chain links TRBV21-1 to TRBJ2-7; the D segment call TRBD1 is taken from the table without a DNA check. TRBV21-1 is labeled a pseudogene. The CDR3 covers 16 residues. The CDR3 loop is CASSKVGTVSSYEQYF. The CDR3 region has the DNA TGTGCCAGCAGCAAAGTAGGTACAGTAAGCTCCTACGAGCAGTACTTC.

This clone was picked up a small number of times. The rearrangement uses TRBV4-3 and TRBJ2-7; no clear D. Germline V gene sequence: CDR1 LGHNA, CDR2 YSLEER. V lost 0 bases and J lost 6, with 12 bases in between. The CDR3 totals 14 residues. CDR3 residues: CASSQEVRVSEQYF. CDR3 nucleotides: TGCGCCAGCAGCCAAGAGGTCCGGGTATCCGAGCAGTACTTC.

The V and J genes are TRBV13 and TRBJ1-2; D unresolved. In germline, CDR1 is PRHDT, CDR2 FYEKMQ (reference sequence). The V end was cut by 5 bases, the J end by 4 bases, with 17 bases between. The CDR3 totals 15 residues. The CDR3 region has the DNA TGTGCCAGCAGCCATGAGAACACCGCGGGCTATGGCTACACCTTC. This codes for CASSHENTAGYGYTF.

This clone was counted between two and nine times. This CDR3 reads CASSPGQNNSPLHF. The CDR3 nucleotides are TGTGCCAGTTCTCCGGGACAGAATAATTCACCCCTCCACTTT. The rearrangement joins TRBV19 to TRBJ1-6; 7 nucleotides line up with TRBD1. The V gene's germline CDR1 is LNHDA and CDR2 SQIVND (reference sequence). With V trimmed by 8 bases and J by 5 bases, 6 bases remained unmatched. The CDR3 loop spans 14 amino acids.

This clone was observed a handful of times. The CDR3 region is CASSYSNMGPGWEQFF. DNA for the CDR3: TGTGCCAGCAGTTACTCGAATATGGGTCCAGGGTGGGAGCAGTTCTTC. The chain links TRBV6-5 to TRBJ2-1, with D possibly being TRBD1 (5 bases). This CDR3 comprises 16 residues. Germline V gene lookup returns CDR1 MNHEY and CDR2 SVGAGI. Trimming shortened V by 0 bases and J by 10 bases, and 19 bases separated the two germline ends.

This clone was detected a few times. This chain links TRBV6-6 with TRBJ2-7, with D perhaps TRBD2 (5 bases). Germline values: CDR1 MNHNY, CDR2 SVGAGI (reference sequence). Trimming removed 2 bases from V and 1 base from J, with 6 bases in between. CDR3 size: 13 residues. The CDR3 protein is CASSYRDSYEQYF. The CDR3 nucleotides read TGTGCCAGCAGTTACCGGGATTCCTACGAGCAGTACTTC.

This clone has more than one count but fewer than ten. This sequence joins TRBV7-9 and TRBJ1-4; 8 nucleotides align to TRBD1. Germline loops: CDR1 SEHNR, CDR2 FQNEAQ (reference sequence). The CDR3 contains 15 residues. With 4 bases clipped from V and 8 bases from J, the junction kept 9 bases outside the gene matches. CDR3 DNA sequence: TGTGCCAGCAGCTACCTACAGGGGGATCTCGAAAAACTGTTTTTT. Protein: CASSYLQGDLEKLFF. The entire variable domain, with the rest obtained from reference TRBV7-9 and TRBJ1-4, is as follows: DTGVSQNPRHKITKRGQNVTFRCDPISEHNRLYWYRQTLGQGPEFLTYFQNEAQLEKSRLLSDRFSAERPKGSFSTLEIQRTEQGDSAMYLCASSYLQGDLEKLFFGSGTQLSVL.

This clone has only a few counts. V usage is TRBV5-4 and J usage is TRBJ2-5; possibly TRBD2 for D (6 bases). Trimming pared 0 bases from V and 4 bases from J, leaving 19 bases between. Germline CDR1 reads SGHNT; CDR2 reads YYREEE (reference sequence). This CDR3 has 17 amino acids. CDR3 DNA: TGTGCCAGCAGCTTGGATCTGCCCCGACTCGGGGGAGAGACCCAGTACTTC. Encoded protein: CASSLDLPRLGGETQYF.

CDR3 nucleotide sequence: TGTGCCAGCAGCGTCGGGACGGGGGGGCCTAACGAGCAGTACTTC. It yields the protein CASSVGTGGPNEQYF. The chain uses TRBV9 and TRBJ2-7, with 8 bases matching TRBD2. V lost 2 bases, J lost 5 bases, and 9 bases stayed unmatched. This CDR3 spans 15 amino acids. CDR1 and CDR2 from the germline V gene are SGDLS and YYNGEE.

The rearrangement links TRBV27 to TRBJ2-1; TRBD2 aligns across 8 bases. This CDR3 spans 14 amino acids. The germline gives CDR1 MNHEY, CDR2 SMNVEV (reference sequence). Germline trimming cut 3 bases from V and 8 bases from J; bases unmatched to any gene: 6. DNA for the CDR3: TGTGCCAGCAGTTTCGGGAGGGCCTTGGATGAGCAGTTCTTC. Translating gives CASSFGRALDEQFF.

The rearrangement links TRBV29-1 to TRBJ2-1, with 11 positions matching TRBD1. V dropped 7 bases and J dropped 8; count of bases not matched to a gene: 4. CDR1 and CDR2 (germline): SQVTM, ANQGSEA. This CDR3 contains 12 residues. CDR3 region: CSAWTGGYEQFF. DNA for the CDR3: TGCAGCGCTTGGACAGGGGGCTATGAGCAGTTCTTC.

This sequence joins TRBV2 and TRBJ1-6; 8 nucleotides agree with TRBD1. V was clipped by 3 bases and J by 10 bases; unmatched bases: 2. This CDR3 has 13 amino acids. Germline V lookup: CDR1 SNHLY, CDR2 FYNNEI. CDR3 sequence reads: CASSDRGRSPLHF. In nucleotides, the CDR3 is TGTGCCAGCAGTGACAGGGGGCGGTCACCCCTCCACTTT.

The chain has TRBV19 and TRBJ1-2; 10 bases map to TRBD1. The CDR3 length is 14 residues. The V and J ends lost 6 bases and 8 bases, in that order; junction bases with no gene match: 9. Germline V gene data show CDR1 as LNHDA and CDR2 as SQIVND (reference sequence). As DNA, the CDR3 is TGTGCCAGTAGGAATCTGGACAGGGGGAGAGGCTACACCTTC. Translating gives CASRNLDRGRGYTF.